Listed here are 29 T cell receptor beta chains from one sample, sequenced in a study of blood T cells in healthy people across ages. Primers used in a second PCR of about 6 to 11 cycles were a sample-barcoded 5' primer and a J-beta primer mix. TCRdb processed the 5' RACE reads anew with MiXCR; each CDR3 protein has one entry. The repertoire holds 750,000 to 950,000 distinct CDR3 sequences, with approximately 32% as singletons. This sample was shared with a second study, whose subject was T cells of mothers and their children.

Sequencing input: blood. Every receptor here comes from a woman aged 40 to 50 in good health.

The CDR3 DNA follows: TGCAGTGCTAGGGACAGGGCAAGCACAGATACGCAGTATTTT. This translates into CSARDRASTDTQYF. This chain links TRBV20-1 with TRBJ2-3, with TRBD1 matching over 8 bases. With V trimmed by 3 bases and J by 0 bases, 2 bases remained unmatched. CDR1 and CDR2 from the germline V gene are DFQATT and SNEGSKA (reference sequence). This CDR3 contains 14 residues.

This clonotype has more than one count but fewer than ten. V usage is TRBV7-2 and J usage is TRBJ2-1, with 12 bases that match TRBD2. This CDR3 contains 15 residues. With V trimmed by 2 bases and J by 9 bases, 5 bases remained unmatched. CDR1 and CDR2 from the germline V gene are SGHTA and FQGNSA. The CDR3 sequence is CASSLRTSGGTEQFF. The CDR3 DNA follows: TGTGCCAGCAGCTTACGAACTAGCGGGGGGACTGAGCAGTTCTTC.

J is TRBJ2-5 and V is TRBV20-1; D remains ambiguous. This CDR3 has 10 amino acids. Trimming removed 5 bases from V and 5 bases from J, with 6 bases in between. CDR1 and CDR2 (germline): DFQATT, SNEGSKA (reference sequence). The CDR3 DNA reads TGCAGTGCTCATAGGGAGACCCAGTACTTC. Amino acid sequence: CSAHRETQYF.

This clonotype has a single count. The gene calls are TRBV20-1 and TRBJ1-1; 7 nucleotides align to TRBD1. The CDR3 spans 15 residues. J lost 14 bases, V lost 4 bases, and 22 bases had no gene match. Germline loops: CDR1 DFQATT, CDR2 SNEGSKA (reference sequence). The CDR3 bases are TGCAGTGCTACTCCCGGGACAGTCGTTAACACTGAAACCTTCTTT. Translated, it gives CSATPGTVVNTETFF.

In its sample, this clonotype was seen a few times. The chain uses TRBV6-4 and TRBJ2-1; 10 bases map to TRBD2. J gave up 7 bases and V 2 bases, and 20 bases lay outside the gene matches. CDR3 size: 20 residues. CDR1 is MRHNA, CDR2 SNTAGT, per germline. In nucleotides, the CDR3 is TGTGCCAGCAGTGACAAGGCCCCCGTCAATAGCGGGGGGCGGGGAAATGAGCAGTTCTTC. Amino acids: CASSDKAPVNSGGRGNEQFF.

The rearrangement joins TRBV7-3 to TRBJ2-5, with 8 nucleotides matching TRBD2. The junction had 4 bases not matched to a gene; V was cut back by 1 base and J by 0 bases. This CDR3 comprises 16 residues. Germline-derived CDR1 and CDR2 are SGHTA and FQGTGA. The CDR3 sequence is CASSLRGGGYQETQYF. Here the CDR3 DNA reads TGTGCCAGCAGCTTAAGGGGCGGGGGGTACCAAGAGACCCAGTACTTC.

The chain links TRBV7-3 to TRBJ1-2, with D possibly matching TRBD1 (5 bases). Deletions cut 7 bases from V and 2 bases from J, with 14 bases between. Germline V CDR1 and CDR2: SGHTA, FQGTGA. The CDR3 has 14 residues. The CDR3 loop reads CASKVSGENYGYTF. CDR3 coding DNA: TGTGCCAGCAAGGTTTCGGGGGAGAACTATGGCTACACCTTC. The full variable domain, in which reference TRBV7-3 and TRBJ1-2 provide the parts outside the CDR3, is GAGVSQTPSNKVTEKGKYVELRCDPISGHTALYWYRQSLGQGPEFLIYFQGTGAADDSGLPNDRFFAVRPEGSVSTLKIQRTERGDSAVYLCASKVSGENYGYTFGSGTRLTVV.

V and J are TRBV7-2 and TRBJ2-1; TRBD2 matches 10 bases. The V segment lost 5 bases and the J segment 12 bases; nucleotides outside the gene matches: 13. Looked up from germline, CDR1 is SGHTA and CDR2 is FQGNSA. This CDR3 has 15 amino acids. CDR3 nucleotides: TGTGCCAGCAGCATAAGCGGGGGGGCCGTTAGCGTGCAGTTCTTC. Amino acids: CASSISGGAVSVQFF. The variable domain in full, with the rest retrieved from reference TRBV7-2 and TRBJ2-1, is GAGVSQSPSNKVTEKGKDVELRCDPISGHTALYWYRQSLGQGLEFLIYFQGNSAPDKSGLPSDRFSAERTGGSVSTLTIQRTQQEDSAVYLCASSISGGAVSVQFFGPGTRLTVL.

The chain combines TRBV3-1 with TRBJ2-1; D call uncertain. The J call could be wrong; TRBJ2-7 is a better fit for the DNA end. The CDR3 covers 16 residues. From germline, CDR1 is LGHDT and CDR2 YNNKEL (reference sequence). DNA for the CDR3: TGTGCCAGCAGCCAAGAAGGTAGAGCGTACTACAATGAGCAGTACTTC. It yields the protein CASSQEGRAYYNEQYF.

This clonotype was counted between two and nine times. This chain uses TRBV5-1 with TRBJ1-4; D might be TRBD1 (5 bases). This CDR3 spans 14 amino acids. Germline-derived CDR1 and CDR2 are SGHRS and YFSETQ. Trimming removed 6 bases from V and 4 bases from J, with 13 bases in between. The CDR3 DNA reads TGCGCCAGCAAGCCGGGACCGAGTAATGAAAAACTGTTTTTT. Amino acid sequence: CASKPGPSNEKLFF.

At least ten counts were recorded for this clonotype. A much larger clone differs by one base, so this may be a read error. The chain is built from TRBV29-1 and TRBJ2-1; D gene ambiguous. The DNA end is a closer match to TRBJ2-7, so the J assignment may be wrong. The CDR3 has 16 amino acids. Germline values: CDR1 SQVTM, CDR2 ANQGSEA. The CDR3 loop is CSVEDPALPTYNEQYF. The CDR3 DNA is TGCAGCGTTGAAGATCCGGCGCTACCTACCTACAATGAGCAGTACTTC.

In its sample, this clonotype was seen a few times. This rearrangement joins TRBV7-8 to TRBJ1-2, with a possible D match to TRBD1 (5 bases). The CDR3 spans 16 residues. V lost 5 bases and J 0 bases, leaving 16 bases between the germline ends. Germline V lookup: CDR1 SGHVS, CDR2 FQNEAQ. The CDR3 loop is CASSLPGTPSNYGYTF. CDR3 sequence (DNA): TGTGCCAGCAGCCTTCCCGGGACGCCTTCTAACTATGGCTACACCTTC.

This clonotype came up many times. The chain carries TRBV2 and TRBJ2-7; TRBD1 matches 8 bases. The germline gives CDR1 SNHLY, CDR2 FYNNEI. V was clipped by 4 bases and J by 0 bases; unmatched bases: 8. This CDR3 is 16 amino acids long. The DNA of the CDR3 is TGTGCCAGCAGTGGCCAGGGGGCGCTTCCCTCCTACGAGCAGTACTTC. Its translation: CASSGQGALPSYEQYF.

This clonotype showed up just a few times. The V and J genes are TRBV7-9 and TRBJ2-3; D not resolved. Germline V CDR1 and CDR2: SEHNR, FQNEAQ (reference sequence). The V and J ends lost 7 bases and 1 base respectively, with 6 bases between them. The CDR3 runs to 12 residues. The CDR3, as DNA: TGTGCCAGCACTGCAGGCACAGATACGCAGTATTTT. It encodes CASTAGTDTQYF.

This chain joins TRBV3-1 and TRBJ1-2; D remains unclear. This CDR3 is 13 amino acids long. V lost 3 bases and J lost 1, with 6 bases in between. The germline V gene has CDR1 LGHDT and CDR2 YNNKEL (reference sequence). In DNA, the CDR3 is TGTGCCAGCAGCCATATGAGTAACTATGGCTACACCTTC. The encoded protein is CASSHMSNYGYTF.

The chain combines TRBV20-1 with TRBJ2-1; 7 positions agree with TRBD2. Germline V gene data show CDR1 as DFQATT and CDR2 as SNEGSKA (reference sequence). V was pared by 0 bases and J by 4 bases, with 15 bases of the junction left unmatched. The CDR3 totals 18 residues. The CDR3 reads CSARDLGRGGLQYNEQFF. The CDR3 region has the DNA TGCAGTGCTAGAGATCTTGGTCGTGGGGGACTACAATACAATGAGCAGTTCTTC.

The chain is built from TRBV12-3 or TRBV12-4 and TRBJ2-1; 7 nucleotides match TRBD1. Losses at the gene ends were 5 bases for V and 3 bases for J; bases not matched to a gene: 1. The CDR3 contains 13 residues. Here the CDR3 DNA reads TGTGCCAGCAGTGGACAGGTCTACAATGAGCAGTTCTTC. Its protein product is CASSGQVYNEQFF.

The rearrangement joins TRBV27 to TRBJ1-1; 7 nucleotides agree with TRBD1. The CDR3 consists of 15 residues. CDR1 is MNHEY, CDR2 SMNVEV, per germline (reference sequence). V was clipped by 5 bases and J by 4 bases; unmatched bases: 10. CDR3 sequence reads: CASSLTGRWSTEAFF. In nucleotides, the CDR3 is TGTGCCAGCAGTCTGACAGGGCGGTGGAGCACTGAAGCTTTCTTT.

This clonotype was observed once. This sequence joins TRBV28 and TRBJ2-7; TRBD1 matches at 7 bases. The J segment lost 4 bases and the V segment lost 5 bases, leaving 14 bases of the junction unmatched. CDR1 and CDR2 from the germline V gene are MDHEN and SYDVKM. The CDR3 runs 16 residues. In DNA, the CDR3 is TGTGCCAGCAGTCCCAGGACAGGTGTGCTACAATACGAGCAGTACTTC. It codes for CASSPRTGVLQYEQYF.

This clonotype was found many times. A read error may account for a junction end that differs from germline. The chain has TRBV5-1 and TRBJ2-7; 9 bases are a match to TRBD1. Germline V gene lookup returns CDR1 SGHRS and CDR2 YFSETQ. CDR3 size: 14 residues. CDR3 coding DNA: TGTGCCAGCAGTTCGGGACAGGGAACCTACGAGCAGTACTTC. Protein sequence: CASSSGQGTYEQYF.

The chain carries TRBV20-1 and TRBJ2-3, with D possibly being TRBD1 (5 bases). The germline V gene has CDR1 DFQATT and CDR2 SNEGSKA (reference sequence). This CDR3 is 20 amino acids long. With 1 base removed from V and 2 bases from J, the gap between germline ends came to 28 bases. The CDR3 sequence: CSARAPLGVGNSAATDTQYF. The CDR3 nucleotides are TGCAGTGCTAGAGCCCCCCTAGGGGTGGGAAACTCTGCCGCCACAGATACGCAGTATTTT.

The V gene is TRBV7-8, the J gene TRBJ2-1; TRBD2 might be the D (6 bases). The CDR3 is 13 residues long. V shed 3 bases and J shed 8 bases, with 11 bases lying between them. Germline CDR1 and CDR2: SGHVS and FQNEAQ. The CDR3 loop reads CASSLEGRHEQFF. The CDR3 DNA reads as TGTGCCAGCAGCTTGGAGGGAAGACATGAGCAGTTCTTC.

The chain links TRBV6-1 to TRBJ2-1; a weak D match, TRBD2 (6 bases). This CDR3 has 15 amino acids. Trimming took off 8 bases at V and 2 bases at J, with 16 bases between the two ends. The germline CDR1 and CDR2 sequences are MNHNS and SASEGT. The CDR3 sequence: CASWTGSSAYNEQFF. CDR3 coding DNA: TGTGCCAGCTGGACGGGCTCTAGCGCCTACAATGAGCAGTTCTTC.

The sample holds many counts of this clonotype. This chain connects TRBV10-3 to TRBJ2-7; maybe TRBD1 (5 bases). Trimming shortened V by 4 bases and J by 1 base, and 8 bases separated the two germline ends. Germline CDR1 is ENHRY and CDR2 is SYGVKD. The CDR3 spans 13 residues. In nucleotides, the CDR3 is TGTGCCATCAGTGGCAGGGAATCCTACGAGCAGTACTTC. It yields the protein CAISGRESYEQYF.

The chain recombines TRBV20-1 with TRBJ2-1, with 9 bases matching TRBD1. V shed 2 bases, J shed 2 bases, and the junction held 4 bases outside the gene matches. The CDR3 spans 15 residues. Germline CDR1 reads DFQATT; CDR2 reads SNEGSKA (reference sequence). CDR3 bases: TGCAGTGCTAGACCCGACAGGGGGACCTACAATGAGCAGTTCTTC. Its translation is CSARPDRGTYNEQFF.

The V call is TRBV11-2, the J call TRBJ2-7; TRBD1 aligns across 10 bases. The germline CDR1 and CDR2 sequences are SGHAT and FQNNGV. Germline trimming cut 5 bases from V and 4 bases from J; bases unmatched to any gene: 8. The CDR3 covers 15 residues. Here the CDR3 reads CASSARQGAGYEQYF. In nucleotides, the CDR3 is TGTGCCAGCAGCGCGCGACAGGGGGCAGGGTACGAGCAGTACTTC.

This chain connects TRBV29-1 to TRBJ2-2; D may be TRBD1 or TRBD2 (5 bases each). CDR3 length: 11 residues. Germline V lookup: CDR1 SQVTM, CDR2 ANQGSEA. The V end was cut by 7 bases, the J end by 5 bases, with 8 bases between. Here the CDR3 reads CSGGVTGELFF. Written as DNA, the CDR3 is TGCAGCGGAGGGGTGACCGGGGAGCTGTTTTTT.

Remarks on this clonotype: Given a much more abundant clone one base away, this may be a read error. The rearrangement joins TRBV7-2 to TRBJ2-4; 8 bases map to TRBD1. The V gene's germline CDR1 is SGHTA and CDR2 FQGNSA. This CDR3 region has 16 residues. CDR3 sequence (DNA): TGTGCCAGCAGTCCACAGGGGGTTATAGCCAAAAACATTCAGGACTTC. It encodes CASSPQGVIAKNIQDF.

This clonotype was observed many times. The V and J genes are TRBV5-1 and TRBJ2-7; 12 bases line up with TRBD1. CDR1 is SGHRS, CDR2 YFSETQ, per germline. Trimming took 3 bases from V and 5 from J; bases not matched to a gene: 6. This CDR3 region has 15 residues. For the CDR3, the DNA is TGCGCCAGCAGCTCCGGGACAGGGGGCATCAACGAGCAGTACTTC. This sequence encodes CASSSGTGGINEQYF.